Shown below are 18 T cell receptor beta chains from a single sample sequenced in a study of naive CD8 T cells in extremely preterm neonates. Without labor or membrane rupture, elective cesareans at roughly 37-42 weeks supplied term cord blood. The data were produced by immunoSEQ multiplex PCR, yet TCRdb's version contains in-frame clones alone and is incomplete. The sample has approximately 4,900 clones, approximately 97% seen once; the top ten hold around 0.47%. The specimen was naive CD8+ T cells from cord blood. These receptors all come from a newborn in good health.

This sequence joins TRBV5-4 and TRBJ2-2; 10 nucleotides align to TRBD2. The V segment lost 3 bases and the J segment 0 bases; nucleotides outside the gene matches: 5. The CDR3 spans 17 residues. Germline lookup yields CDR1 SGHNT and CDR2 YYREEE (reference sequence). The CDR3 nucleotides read TGTGCCAGCAGCTCCCGGACTAGCGGCCCGAACACCGGGGAGCTGTTTTTT. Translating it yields CASSSRTSGPNTGELFF.

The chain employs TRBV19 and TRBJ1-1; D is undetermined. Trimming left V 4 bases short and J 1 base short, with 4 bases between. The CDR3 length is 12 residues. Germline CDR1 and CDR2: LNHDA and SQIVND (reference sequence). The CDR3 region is CASSTGNTEAFF. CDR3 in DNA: TGTGCCAGTAGTACCGGGAACACTGAAGCTTTCTTT.

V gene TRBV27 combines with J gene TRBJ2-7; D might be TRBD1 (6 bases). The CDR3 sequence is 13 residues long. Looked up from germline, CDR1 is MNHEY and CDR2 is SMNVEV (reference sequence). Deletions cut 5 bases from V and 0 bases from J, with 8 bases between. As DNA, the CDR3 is TGTGCCAGCAGTCTGGGGGCCTCCTACGAGCAGTACTTC. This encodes CASSLGASYEQYF.

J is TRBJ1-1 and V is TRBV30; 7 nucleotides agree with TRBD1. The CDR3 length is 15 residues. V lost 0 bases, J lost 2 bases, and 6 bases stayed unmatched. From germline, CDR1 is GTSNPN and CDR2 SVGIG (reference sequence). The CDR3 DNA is TGTGCCTGGAGTGTACGGGAAGGGGGCAACACTGAAGCTTTCTTT. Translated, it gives CAWSVREGGNTEAFF.

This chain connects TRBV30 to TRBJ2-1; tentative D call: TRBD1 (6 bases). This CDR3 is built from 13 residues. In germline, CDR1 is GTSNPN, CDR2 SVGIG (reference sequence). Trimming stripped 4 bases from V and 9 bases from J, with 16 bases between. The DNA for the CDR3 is TGTGCCTGGAACCTAAACAGGGCGGGTGAGCAGTTCTTC. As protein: CAWNLNRAGEQFF.

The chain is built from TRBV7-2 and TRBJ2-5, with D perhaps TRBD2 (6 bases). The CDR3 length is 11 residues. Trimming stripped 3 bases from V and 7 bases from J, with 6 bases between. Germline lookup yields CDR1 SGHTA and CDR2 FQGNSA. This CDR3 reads CASSFGGTQYF. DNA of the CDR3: TGTGCCAGCAGCTTCGGGGGGACCCAGTACTTC.

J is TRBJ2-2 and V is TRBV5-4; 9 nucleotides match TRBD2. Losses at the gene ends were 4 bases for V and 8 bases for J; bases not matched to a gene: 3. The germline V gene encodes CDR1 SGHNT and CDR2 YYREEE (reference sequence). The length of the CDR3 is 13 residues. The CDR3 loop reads CASSAGLAGELFF. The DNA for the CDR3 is TGTGCCAGCAGCGCTGGACTAGCGGGGGAGCTGTTTTTT.

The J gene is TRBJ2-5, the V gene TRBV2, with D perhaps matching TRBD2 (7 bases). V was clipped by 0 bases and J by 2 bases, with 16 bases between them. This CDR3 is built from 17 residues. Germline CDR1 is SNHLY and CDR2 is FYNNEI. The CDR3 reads CASSEALRGREQETQYF. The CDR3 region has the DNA TGTGCCAGCAGTGAAGCGCTTAGGGGGAGGGAACAAGAGACCCAGTACTTC. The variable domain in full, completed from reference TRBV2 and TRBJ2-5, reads EPEVTQTPSHQVTQMGQEVILRCVPISNHLYFYWYRQILGQKVEFLVSFYNNEISEKSEIFDDQFSVERPDGSNFTLKIRSTKLEDSAMYFCASSEALRGREQETQYFGPGTRLLVL.

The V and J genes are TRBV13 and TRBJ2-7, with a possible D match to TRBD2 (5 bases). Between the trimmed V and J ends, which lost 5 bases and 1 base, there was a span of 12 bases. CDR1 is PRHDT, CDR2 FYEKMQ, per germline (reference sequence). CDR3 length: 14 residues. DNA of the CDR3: TGTGCCAGCAGCCCCACGGGATTTTCCTACGAGCAGTACTTC. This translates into CASSPTGFSYEQYF.

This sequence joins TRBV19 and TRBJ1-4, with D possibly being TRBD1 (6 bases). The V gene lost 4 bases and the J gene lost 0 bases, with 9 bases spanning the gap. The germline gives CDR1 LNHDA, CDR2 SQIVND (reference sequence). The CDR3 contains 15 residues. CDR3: CASSKNRATNEKLFF. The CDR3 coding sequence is TGTGCCAGTAGTAAAAACAGGGCAACTAATGAAAAACTGTTTTTT.

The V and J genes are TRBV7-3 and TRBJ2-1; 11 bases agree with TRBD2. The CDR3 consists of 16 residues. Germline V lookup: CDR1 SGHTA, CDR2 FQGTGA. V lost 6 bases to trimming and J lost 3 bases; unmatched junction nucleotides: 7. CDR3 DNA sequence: TGTGCCAGCAGTCAGAAGACTAGCGGGAACTACAATGAGCAGTTCTTC. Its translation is CASSQKTSGNYNEQFF.

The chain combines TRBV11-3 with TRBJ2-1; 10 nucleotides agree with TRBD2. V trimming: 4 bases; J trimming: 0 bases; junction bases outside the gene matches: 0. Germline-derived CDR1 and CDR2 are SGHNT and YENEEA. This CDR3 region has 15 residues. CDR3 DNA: TGTGCCAGCAGCTGGACTAGCGGCTCCTACAATGAGCAGTTCTTC. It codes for CASSWTSGSYNEQFF.

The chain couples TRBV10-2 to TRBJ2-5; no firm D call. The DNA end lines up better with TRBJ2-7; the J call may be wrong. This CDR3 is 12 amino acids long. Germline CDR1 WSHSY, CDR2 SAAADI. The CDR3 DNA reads TGCGCCAGCAGGAGTGACTCCTACGAGCAGTACTTC. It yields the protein CASRSDSYEQYF.

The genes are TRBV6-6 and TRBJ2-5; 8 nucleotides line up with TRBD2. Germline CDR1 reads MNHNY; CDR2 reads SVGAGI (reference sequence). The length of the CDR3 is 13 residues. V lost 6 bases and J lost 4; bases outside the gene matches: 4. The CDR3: CASRPGLGETQYF. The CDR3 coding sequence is TGTGCCAGCAGACCGGGACTAGGAGAGACCCAGTACTTC.

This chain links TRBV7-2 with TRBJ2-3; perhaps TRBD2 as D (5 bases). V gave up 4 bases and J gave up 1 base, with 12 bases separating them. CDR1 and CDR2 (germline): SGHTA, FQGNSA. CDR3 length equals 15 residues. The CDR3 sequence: CASSYLGERTDTQYF. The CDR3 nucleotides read TGTGCCAGCAGCTACCTTGGGGAGCGCACAGATACGCAGTATTTT.

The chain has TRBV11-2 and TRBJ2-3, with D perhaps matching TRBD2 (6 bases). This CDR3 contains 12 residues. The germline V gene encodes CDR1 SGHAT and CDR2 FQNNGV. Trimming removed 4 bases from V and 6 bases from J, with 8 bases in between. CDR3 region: CASSSLADTQYF. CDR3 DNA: TGTGCCAGCAGCTCGCTAGCGGATACGCAGTATTTT.

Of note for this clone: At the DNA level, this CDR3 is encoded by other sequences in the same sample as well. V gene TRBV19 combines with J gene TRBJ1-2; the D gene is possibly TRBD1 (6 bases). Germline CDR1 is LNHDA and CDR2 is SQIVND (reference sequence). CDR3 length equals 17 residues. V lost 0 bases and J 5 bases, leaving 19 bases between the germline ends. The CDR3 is CASSIDPLTGTLYGYTF. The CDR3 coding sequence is TGTGCCAGTAGTATAGATCCCTTAACAGGGACCTTATATGGCTACACCTTC.

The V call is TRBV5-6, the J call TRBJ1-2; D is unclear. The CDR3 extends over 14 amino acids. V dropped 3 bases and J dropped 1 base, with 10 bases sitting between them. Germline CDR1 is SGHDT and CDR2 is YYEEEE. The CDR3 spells CASSSNQVNYGYTF. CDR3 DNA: TGTGCCAGCAGCTCAAACCAGGTTAACTATGGCTACACCTTC.